Listed below are T cell receptor beta chains from one sample, sequenced in a study of blood T cell repertoires in COVID-19. Profiling relied on immunoSEQ multiplex PCR, and the TCRdb table lists in-frame clones only, not all of them. The data show 150,000 to 200,000 clones, roughly 84% seen once. Sequencing was carried out using peripheral blood. The receptors stem from a woman in her 70s with COVID-19, enrolled during active disease. Both conserved end residues are part of each CDR3. The D gene is left open where the match is weak.

TRBV11-2	TRBJ1-3	NA	CASSLVATEIGNTIYF
TRBV19	TRBJ2-1	TRBD1	CASSISLRRTGGYEQFF
TRBV6-2/TRBV6-3	TRBJ2-6	TRBD2	CASSRGGLSGANVLTF
TRBV2	TRBJ2-7	NA	CASSGRRSYEQYF
TRBV7-2	TRBJ2-7	NA	CASSPNAGKWQYF
TRBV2	TRBJ1-5	NA	CASSEGGRNQPQHF
TRBV5-1	TRBJ1-1	TRBD1	CASTTGQGAGGAEAFF
TRBV5-6	TRBJ1-4	NA	CASSLEAVTTNEKLFF
TRBV14	TRBJ1-2	TRBD1	CASSQQRQGVGGYTF
TRBV27	TRBJ2-1	NA	CASSFGVTPYNEQFF
TRBV7-2	TRBJ1-2	NA	CASSLAGVKGYTF
TRBV2	TRBJ2-5	TRBD2	CASSDLTSGEETQYF
TRBV6-6	TRBJ2-6	NA	CASTQLGSGANVLTF
TRBV7-2	TRBJ1-2	NA	CASSSGGGGGYTF
TRBV6-5	TRBJ1-1	NA	CASSPGWGFTEAFF
TRBV28	TRBJ2-7	NA	CASSLRAYEQYF
TRBV6-5	TRBJ2-3	TRBD2	CASSLLAGSTDTQYF
TRBV27	TRBJ1-4	TRBD1	CASRTGAQREKLFF
TRBV7-2	TRBJ1-4	TRBD1	CASSLVGGQGYVFF
TRBV6-1	TRBJ1-1	NA	CASSESPTGTEAFF
TRBV9	TRBJ2-2	TRBD2	CASSEGLTGELFF
TRBV5-6	TRBJ2-1	NA	CASSVAWGRMNEQFF
TRBV19	TRBJ1-2	TRBD1	CASSGPGQGLNYGYTF
TRBV5-1	TRBJ1-5	TRBD1	CASSSGTGGNQPQHF
TRBV7-3	TRBJ2-4	TRBD2	CASSLTRGGSNIQYF
TRBV30	TRBJ1-5	NA	CACQTHGDQPQHF
TRBV28	TRBJ1-1	NA	CASKSGNTEAFF
TRBV2	TRBJ2-3	TRBD1	CASSAQGAQYF
TRBV7-2	TRBJ1-5	TRBD1	CASSPSGTVPQPQHF
TRBV12-3/TRBV12-4	TRBJ2-4	NA	CASTTGYIQYF
TRBV11-2	TRBJ1-1	TRBD1	CASSPQGAEAFF
TRBV2	TRBJ2-1	NA	CASSETGLSEQFF
TRBV4-1	TRBJ2-2	NA	CASSQEKRTGELFF
TRBV7-2	TRBJ1-2	TRBD1	CASSSLGGSAPYGYTF
TRBV4-1	TRBJ1-6	NA	CASSQKVYKDSPYNSPLHF
TRBV30	TRBJ1-1	TRBD1	CAWSAQVRQGVVEAFF
TRBV5-1	TRBJ2-2	TRBD2	CASSAGLAGGLGTGELFF